These T cell receptor beta chains were read from a single sample in a study of cytomegalovirus exposure and HLA in healthy donors. Sequencing was performed with immunoSEQ multiplex PCR; in TCRdb, only in-frame clones are kept and a portion is missing. The sample shows about 160,000 clones, approximately 80% of them seen only once. The specimen sequenced was PBMCs. The source is a male donor in good health and CMV-seronegative. The CDR3 runs from the conserved cysteine through the conserved F or W. The D gene is left open where the match is weak. Clone size is stated in some rows and not others, as once, few, many or a class when expanded.

>.|TRBJ1-5|TRBD1|TRBV19
CASSTDRGQPQHF
TGTGCCAGTAGTACGGACAGGGGACAGCCCCAGCATTTT
>.|TRBJ2-7|.|TRBV11-3
CASSLGVGGKREQYF
TGTGCCAGCAGCTTAGGTGTCGGGGGTAAGCGGGAGCAGTACTTC
>.|TRBJ1-2|TRBD1|TRBV28
CASSPLDRANYGYTF
TGTGCCAGCAGTCCCTTGGACAGGGCCAACTATGGCTACACCTTC
>few|TRBJ2-7|TRBD2|TRBV7-9
CASSLSLAGDEQYF
TGTGCCAGCAGCTTATCCCTAGCGGGAGACGAGCAGTACTTC
>once|TRBJ1-2|.|TRBV7-9
CASSLQANYGYTF
TGTGCCAGCAGCCTACAGGCGAACTATGGCTACACCTTC
>few|TRBJ1-2|.|TRBV18
CASSHTGKSDYGYTF
TGTGCCAGCTCGCACACAGGGAAGTCGGACTATGGCTACACCTTC
>.|TRBJ2-7|TRBD1|TRBV19
CASGTGLYEQYF
TGTGCCAGTGGGACAGGGCTCTACGAGCAGTACTTC
>.|TRBJ1-5|.|TRBV5-6
CASSRQGQPQHF
TGTGCCAGCAGCAGGCAGGGACAGCCCCAGCATTTT
>.|TRBJ2-1|TRBD2|TRBV11-2
CASSRTSGRGNEQFF
TGTGCCAGCAGCCGTACTAGCGGGAGGGGGAATGAGCAGTTCTTC
>.|TRBJ2-3|.|TRBV30
CAWSPPGTDTQYF
TGTGCCTGGAGTCCTCCGGGTACAGATACGCAGTATTTT
>.|TRBJ1-1|.|TRBV10-3
CAIRSGDMNTEAFF
TGTGCCATCAGATCAGGGGACATGAACACTGAAGCTTTCTTT
>.|TRBJ2-5|.|TRBV9
CASSPGDTPETQYF
TGTGCCAGCAGCCCAGGGGACACCCCGGAGACCCAGTACTTC
>once|TRBJ1-1|.|TRBV9
CASSPQGSGVYDTEAFF
TGTGCCAGCAGCCCCCAGGGGTCAGGGGTTTATGACACTGAAGCTTTCTTT
>.|TRBJ1-5|.|TRBV2
CASRGALSNQPQHF
TGTGCCAGCAGAGGAGCTTTAAGCAATCAGCCCCAGCATTTT
>.|TRBJ1-4|TRBD1|TRBV18
CASSPSGQDGTEKLFF
TGTGCCAGCTCACCATCCGGACAGGATGGGACTGAAAAACTGTTTTTT
>.|TRBJ2-2|.|TRBV19
CASRGWRVGYTGELFF
TGTGCCAGTAGAGGGTGGCGGGTCGGGTACACCGGGGAGCTGTTTTTT
>.|TRBJ2-7|.|TRBV28
CASSFIVRGEQYF
TGTGCCAGCAGTTTTATTGTCAGGGGCGAGCAGTACTTC
>.|TRBJ2-5|TRBD2|TRBV6-5
CASSSRLATQETQYF
TGTGCCAGCAGTTCCAGACTAGCAACCCAAGAGACCCAGTACTTC
>.|TRBJ1-5|TRBD1|TRBV19
CASSLDRGNQPQHF
TGTGCCAGTAGCCTGGACAGGGGGAATCAGCCCCAGCATTTT
>.|TRBJ2-7|.|TRBV7-8
CASSLALRGEQYF
TGTGCCAGCAGCTTAGCGCTCCGGGGCGAGCAGTACTTC
>few|TRBJ2-7|.|TRBV7-8
CASSWGQDSEQYF
TGTGCCAGCAGCTGGGGGCAGGATAGCGAGCAGTACTTC
>few|TRBJ2-5|.|TRBV6-6
CATGGGPETQYF
TGTGCCACTGGGGGGGGGCCAGAGACCCAGTACTTC
>.|TRBJ2-7|TRBD2|TRBV30
CASSSGGTYEQYF
TGTGCCAGTTCTAGCGGGGGGACCTACGAGCAGTACTTC
>.|TRBJ2-5|TRBD2|TRBV5-1
CASSLSGGLETQYF
TGCGCCAGCAGCCTGTCGGGAGGGCTAGAGACCCAGTACTTC
>.|TRBJ2-1|TRBD2|TRBV6-1
CASSGSGGPNEQFF
TGTGCCAGCAGTGGTAGCGGGGGCCCTAATGAGCAGTTCTTC
>once|TRBJ2-3|.|TRBV7-8
CASSLDRGGRADTQYF
TGTGCCAGCAGCTTAGATAGGGGGGGGAGGGCAGATACGCAGTATTTT
>.|TRBJ1-1|.|TRBV6-6
CASSYGYRGVNTEAFF
TGTGCCAGCAGTTACGGGTATAGAGGAGTGAACACTGAAGCTTTCTTT
>.|TRBJ2-7|TRBD2|TRBV7-8
CASSPTGTSGTEQYF
TGTGCCAGCAGCCCGACCGGGACTAGCGGGACCGAGCAGTACTTC
>.|TRBJ1-6|TRBD1|TRBV11-2
CASSLRVTGVLDSPLHF
TGTGCCAGCAGCTTAAGGGTAACAGGGGTCCTAGATTCACCCCTCCACTTT
>.|TRBJ1-2|.|TRBV7-9
CASSLAGQNYGYTF
TGTGCCAGCAGCTTAGCCGGACAGAACTATGGCTACACCTTC
>.|TRBJ2-7|TRBD2|TRBV7-3
CASSLSSGSYEQYF
TGTGCCAGCAGCTTAAGTAGCGGGAGTTACGAGCAGTACTTC
>.|TRBJ2-5|TRBD2|TRBV19
CASSTGTTYQETQYF
TGTGCCAGTAGCACCGGGACTACCTACCAGGAGACCCAGTACTTC
>.|TRBJ2-2|TRBD1|TRBV11-1
CASTDRADGELFF
TGTGCCAGCACGGACAGGGCCGACGGGGAGCTGTTTTTT
>few|TRBJ2-3|.|TRBV6-4
CASSRGSSTDTQYF
TGTGCCAGCAGTAGAGGTTCTAGCACAGATACGCAGTATTTT
>.|TRBJ1-4|.|TRBV9
CASSPRRRATNEKLFF
TGTGCCAGCAGCCCCCGAAGGAGGGCAACTAATGAAAAACTGTTTTTT
>.|TRBJ2-2|.|TRBV12-5
CASGLFMNTGELFF
TGTGCTAGTGGTTTGTTTATGAACACCGGGGAGCTGTTTTTT
>.|TRBJ2-3|.|TRBV6-1
CASSVVSTDTQYF
TGTGCCAGCAGTGTCGTCAGCACAGATACGCAGTATTTT
>.|TRBJ2-1|TRBD1|TRBV19
CASSFSGTGAYNEQFF
TGTGCCAGTAGTTTCTCCGGGACAGGGGCGTACAATGAGCAGTTCTTC
>.|TRBJ1-2|TRBD1|TRBV12-5
CASGTGTGFGYTF
TGTGCTAGTGGTACCGGGACAGGGTTTGGCTACACCTTC
>.|TRBJ2-7|.|TRBV25-1
CASSESAAASSYEQYF
TGTGCCAGCAGTGAATCTGCGGCAGCGAGCTCCTACGAGCAGTACTTC
>.|TRBJ1-2|.|TRBV7-2
CASSGTSNPLSVYGYTF
TGTGCCAGCAGTGGGACATCCAACCCCCTGTCAGTCTATGGCTACACCTTC
>.|TRBJ1-4|.|TRBV5-1
CASRGEGEKLFF
TGCGCCAGCAGAGGGGAGGGAGAAAAACTGTTTTTT
>.|TRBJ1-1|.|TRBV5-1
CASSSISTMNTEAFF
TGCGCCAGCAGCTCCATAAGTACAATGAACACTGAAGCTTTCTTT
>once|TRBJ1-4|.|TRBV7-8
CASSGYRMANEKLFF
TGTGCCAGCAGCGGATACAGGATGGCTAATGAAAAACTGTTTTTT
>.|TRBJ2-3|.|TRBV19
CASSMGGSSTDTQYF
TGTGCCAGTAGTATGGGAGGATCTAGCACAGATACGCAGTATTTT
>.|TRBJ1-5|.|TRBV7-9
CASSSGGNQPQHF
TGTGCCAGCAGCTCGGGAGGCAATCAGCCCCAGCATTTT